This T cell receptor (beta chain) was observed in a study of cytomegalovirus exposure and HLA in healthy donors. Overall study context: Inside one of the first data releases sat 75 million to 100 million unique TCRs taken from HLA-typed donors. Study-wide results and caveats: Prior analysis indicated that the majority of TCR beta V segments exhibited productivity approximately 87% or approximately 30% of the time.

The PCR ran on 60 Vbeta and 13 Jbeta primers. The repertoire was sequenced with immunoSEQ multiplex PCR; TCRdb's copy has only in-frame clones and lacks some. Found here are tens of thousands of clones, roughly 80% of them singletons; the top ten hold about 4%. The CDR3 runs 16 residues. Germline V gene lookup returns CDR1 WNHNN and CDR2 SYGVQD (reference sequence). Turning to this clone: The antigen is unknown.

The source is a man aged 25-45 years in good health and CMV-seronegative. Sequenced sample: PBMCs. The chain is built from TRBV10-1 and TRBJ2-5; TRBD1 is a possible D gene (6 bases). The J call may be incorrect, as the DNA end agrees better with TRBJ2-7. CDR3 in DNA: TGCGCCAGCAGTGGTGGGTCGGGCAGGGGATCCTACGAGCAGTACTTC. The encoded protein is CASSGGSGRGSYEQYF.